This note documents a single T cell receptor beta chain sequence. Its matching antigen is unknown. This sample stems from a study of cytomegalovirus exposure and HLA in healthy donors. Study-wide background: Of some 400 genotyped donors, 80% to 85% grouped in the Caucasian-associated ancestry cluster.

Primers for the PCR totalled 60 Vbeta and 13 Jbeta. Assay used: immunoSEQ multiplex PCR; TCRdb lists only in-frame clones, some missing. The sample has 75,000 to 90,000 clones, 74% seen once. Study outcomes and limitations: Using a false discovery rate of 0.05, a later analysis showed that 16,951 TCR beta sequences were associated with HLA alleles. In a later analysis, most CMV-associated TCR beta chains appeared HLA-restricted.

The specimen was PBMCs. The sequence came from a man aged 25 to 40 in good health and CMV-seropositive.

This CDR3 is CASSPGTETGELFF. CDR3 nucleotide sequence: TGTGCCAGCAGCCCCGGGACTGAAACCGGGGAGCTGTTTTTT. The chain uses TRBV5-4 and TRBJ2-2, with D possibly being TRBD2 (6 bases). With 4 bases removed from V and 5 bases from J, the gap between germline ends came to 12 bases. Germline V gene lookup returns CDR1 SGHNT and CDR2 YYREEE (reference sequence). This CDR3 spans 14 amino acids.